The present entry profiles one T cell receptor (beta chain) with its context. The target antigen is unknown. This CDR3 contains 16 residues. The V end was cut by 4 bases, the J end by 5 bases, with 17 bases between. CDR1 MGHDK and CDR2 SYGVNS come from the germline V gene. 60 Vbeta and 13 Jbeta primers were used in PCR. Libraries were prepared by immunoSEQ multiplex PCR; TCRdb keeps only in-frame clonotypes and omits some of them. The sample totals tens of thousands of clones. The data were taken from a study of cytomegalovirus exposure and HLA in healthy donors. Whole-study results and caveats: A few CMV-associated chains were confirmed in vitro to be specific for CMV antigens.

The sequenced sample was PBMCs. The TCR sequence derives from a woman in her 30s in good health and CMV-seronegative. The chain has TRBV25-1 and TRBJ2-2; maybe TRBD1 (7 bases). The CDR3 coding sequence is TGTGCCAGCAGTGTCCATAGGGCAGGGGGGACCGGGGAGCTGTTTTTT. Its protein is CASSVHRAGGTGELFF.